Below, 5 T cell receptor beta chains from the same sample are listed, as sequenced in a study of PD-L1 blockade in urothelial cancer. Assay: immunoSEQ multiplex PCR; the TCRdb copy retains only in-frame clones and omits some. The sample includes around 70,000 clones, about 85% of them seen just once. The source was PBMCs, collected around atezolizumab (anti-PD-L1) treatment. The receptors shown here come from a man between 70 and 80 years old with urothelial cancer.

The chain has TRBV29-1 and TRBJ1-1; D remains unclear. Germline V gives CDR1 SQVTM, CDR2 ANQGSEA. The CDR3 loop spans 13 amino acids. The V and J ends lost 4 bases and 1 base respectively, with 10 bases between them. This CDR3 is CSVGGGSNTEAFF. The CDR3 bases are TGCAGCGTTGGTGGAGGATCGAACACTGAAGCTTTCTTT.

This clone showed up just a few times. V and J are TRBV6-1 and TRBJ2-3; TRBD1 matches at 10 bases. V dropped 4 bases and J dropped 2; count of bases not matched to a gene: 6. CDR3 length: 16 residues. CDR1 is MNHNS and CDR2 is SASEGT in the germline V gene. The CDR3 nucleotides are TGTGCCAGCAGTGGACAGGGGGCCCCCATCACAGATACGCAGTATTTT. Its translation: CASSGQGAPITDTQYF.

With respect to this clone: An end of the junction differs from the germline gene, which may be a read error. This sequence joins TRBV19 and TRBJ2-2; TRBD1 is a possible D gene (7 bases). Germline V CDR1 and CDR2: LNHDA, SQIVND (reference sequence). This CDR3 spans 14 amino acids. CDR3 nucleotide sequence: TGTGCCAGCGACTCGACAGGGAGGACCGGGGAGCTGCTTTTT. It specifies CASDSTGRTGELLF.

The genes are TRBV2 and TRBJ2-7, with 7 bases matching TRBD1. The V and J ends lost 3 bases and 3 bases, in that order; junction bases with no gene match: 5. CDR1 is SNHLY, CDR2 FYNNEI, per germline. The CDR3 is made up of 14 amino acids. This CDR3 is CASSEGQMFYEQYF. The CDR3 DNA follows: TGTGCCAGCAGTGAGGGACAGATGTTCTACGAGCAGTACTTC.

The chain combines TRBV5-4 with TRBJ2-7; TRBD2 aligns across 10 bases. CDR3 length: 14 residues. CDR1 is SGHNT, CDR2 YYREEE, per germline (reference sequence). Trimming at V came to 0 bases and at J to 6 bases, leaving 3 bases not matched to a gene. CDR3 sequence (DNA): TGTGCCAGCAGCTTGGAAACTAGCGGGGTCGAGCAGTACTTC. Protein: CASSLETSGVEQYF.